This TCR beta chain was identified in a study of T cell repertoires in cytomegalovirus infection. Study information: Well-studied HLA-B-restricted CMV epitopes were used in the study alongside recently identified HLA-C-restricted ones. A matching HLA type, together with CMV infection, was signaled by public TCR beta signatures. Study-wide results and caveats: Using cumulative public TCR beta family frequency, the authors identified those who carried CMV together with the relevant HLA. The study found HLA-C-restricted CMV-specific TCR beta clonotypes dominating the ex vivo response.

In regard to this clonotype: Its target is not known.

This CDR3 region has 14 residues. Trimming stripped 2 bases from V and 2 bases from J, with 7 bases between. Germline V gene lookup returns CDR1 SNHLY and CDR2 FYNNEI. TCRdb re-called the reads through MiXCR, storing one row per CDR3 protein. Of about 740,000 distinct CDR3 sequences in the sample, around 35% were seen once. V gene TRBV2 combines with J gene TRBJ1-3; D may be TRBD1 (5 bases). This clonotype was sampled from a human donor in good health (CMV status not recorded). Some clones in this sample may be carry-over from other donors' samples. The sample was cultured PBMCs, taken from culture after CMV antigen stimulation. The CDR3 bases are TGTGCCAGCAGTGAAATGGGGGCTGGAAACACCATATATTTT. Translation gives CASSEMGAGNTIYF. The whole variable domain, filled in from reference TRBV2 and TRBJ1-3, reads EPEVTQTPSHQVTQMGQEVILRCVPISNHLYFYWYRQILGQKVEFLVSFYNNEISEKSEIFDDQFSVERPDGSNFTLKIRSTKLEDSAMYFCASSEMGAGNTIYFGEGSWLTVV.